The rows below give T cell receptor beta chains drawn from one sample of a study of blood T cells in healthy people across ages. A single record per CDR3 protein comes from TCRdb applying MiXCR to the 5' RACE reads. Seen here are over 750,000 distinct CDR3 sequences, 20% to 25% observed once, and the top ten hold 9.4%. Separately, the same data were catalogued under a study of T cells of mothers and their children.

The specimen was blood. Receptors originate from a boy younger than 18 in good health. The CDR3 runs from the conserved cysteine through the conserved F or W. Each record gives: V gene, J gene, clone size, CDR3 length, CDR3 protein. Part of the rows lack a size; the others show once, few, many or a class for expanded clones.

V: TRBV24-1; J: .; size: few; length: 14; CDR3: CATSDHRDRAEQYF
V: TRBV6-1; J: TRBJ2-7; size: .; length: 16; CDR3: CASSEGVVAFSYEQYF
V: TRBV6-6; J: TRBJ2-3; size: few; length: 13; CDR3: CASSQALTLEQYF
V: TRBV19; J: TRBJ1-2; size: .; length: 15; CDR3: CASSIWKGRESGYTF
V: TRBV24-1; J: TRBJ2-5; size: few; length: 13; CDR3: CATSDFHKETQYF
V: TRBV20-1; J: TRBJ2-5; size: few; length: 12; CDR3: CSAWDSQETQYF
V: TRBV7-9; J: TRBJ2-7; size: .; length: 13; CDR3: CVSSLGDSPEQYF
V: TRBV7-2; J: TRBJ2-7; size: few; length: 13; CDR3: CASLDFTSWEQYF
V: TRBV24-1; J: TRBJ1-2; size: .; length: 13; CDR3: CATMGPTASSYTF
V: TRBV4-1; J: TRBJ1-6; size: few; length: 18; CDR3: CASSQERSWDEDNSPLHF
V: TRBV7-2; J: TRBJ2-5; size: many; length: 15; CDR3: CASSFGGASGETQYF
V: TRBV5-1; J: .; size: .; length: 15; CDR3: CASSLSLLGDYEQYF
V: TRBV10-3; J: TRBJ2-1; size: .; length: 12; CDR3: CATASSYNEQFF
V: TRBV7-6; J: TRBJ2-7; size: .; length: 13; CDR3: CASSLEEGSEQYF
V: TRBV7-2; J: TRBJ2-2; size: .; length: 14; CDR3: CASSRTPNTGELFF
V: TRBV6-2/TRBV6-3; J: TRBJ2-5; size: .; length: 13; CDR3: CASSYEGLETQYF
V: TRBV12-3/TRBV12-4; J: TRBJ2-3; size: .; length: 15; CDR3: CASSHRQGVTDTQYF
V: TRBV5-1; J: TRBJ2-7; size: few; length: 13; CDR3: CASSGRDHYEQYF
V: TRBV28; J: TRBJ2-3; size: few; length: 15; CDR3: CASSLGTVSTDTQYF
V: TRBV4-1; J: TRBJ2-7; size: few; length: 14; CDR3: CASSQDWVGSEQYF
V: TRBV6-6; J: TRBJ2-5; size: .; length: 16; CDR3: CASTLLTGGGQETQYF
V: TRBV7-9; J: TRBJ1-4; size: .; length: 13; CDR3: CASSVSTVEKLFF
V: TRBV20-1; J: TRBJ2-1; size: few; length: 15; CDR3: CSARPRRGRSNEQFF
V: TRBV29-1; J: TRBJ2-5; size: .; length: 13; CDR3: CSVAGRQQETQYF
V: TRBV2; J: TRBJ2-3; size: .; length: 15; CDR3: CASRATSGVPDTQYF
V: TRBV6-6; J: TRBJ1-2; size: .; length: 12; CDR3: CASSSGNYDYTF
V: TRBV10-3; J: .; size: .; length: 11; CDR3: CAILAGYEQYF
V: TRBV7-2; J: TRBJ1-6; size: .; length: 16; CDR3: CASSLGRGAYNSPLHF
V: TRBV15; J: TRBJ2-1; size: few; length: 16; CDR3: CATSAPSSGSANEQFF
V: TRBV6-4; J: TRBJ2-2; size: .; length: 14; CDR3: CASSDTISTGELFF
V: TRBV29-1; J: TRBJ2-7; size: few; length: 12; CDR3: CSAGTATYEQYF
V: TRBV19; J: TRBJ2-5; size: .; length: 15; CDR3: CASSMGFTNPDTQYF
V: TRBV7-3; J: TRBJ2-1; size: .; length: 15; CDR3: CASSILPPSYNEQFF
V: TRBV5-6; J: TRBJ1-4; size: few; length: 14; CDR3: CASSRGPAGEKLFF
V: TRBV12-3/TRBV12-4; J: TRBJ1-1; size: .; length: 16; CDR3: CASSLVLTGGGTEASF
V: TRBV28; J: TRBJ2-4; size: few; length: 13; CDR3: CASSFKGANIQYF
V: TRBV12-3/TRBV12-4; J: TRBJ1-1; size: .; length: 14; CDR3: CASSPPRANTEAFF
V: TRBV7-9; J: TRBJ1-2; size: .; length: 14; CDR3: CASITSGEVYGYTF
V: TRBV5-4; J: TRBJ1-1; size: .; length: 13; CDR3: CASSRDSYTEAFF
V: TRBV6-2/TRBV6-3; J: TRBJ2-2; size: few; length: 17; CDR3: CASRTLGSLMNTGELFF
V: TRBV7-9; J: TRBJ1-5; size: .; length: 14; CDR3: CASSYAGPGQPQHF
V: TRBV6-6; J: TRBJ2-5; size: few; length: 14; CDR3: CASSYFQGQETQYF
V: TRBV7-6; J: TRBJ2-3; size: .; length: 15; CDR3: CAGSLGTSGTDTQYF
V: TRBV15; J: .; size: .; length: 14; CDR3: CATSRDATQETQYF
V: TRBV12-3/TRBV12-4; J: TRBJ1-1; size: .; length: 17; CDR3: CASSWLLRGRGNTEAFF
V: TRBV18; J: TRBJ1-4; size: .; length: 15; CDR3: CASSPGAATNEKLFF
V: TRBV4-2; J: TRBJ1-6; size: .; length: 15; CDR3: CASTGTGAYDSPLHF
V: TRBV20-1; J: TRBJ1-5; size: .; length: 12; CDR3: CSARLGNQPQHF
V: TRBV6-6; J: TRBJ1-2; size: .; length: 12; CDR3: CASQRGDYGYTF
V: TRBV6-1; J: TRBJ2-3; size: few; length: 15; CDR3: CASGSTTGIPDTQYF
V: TRBV4-2; J: .; size: few; length: 14; CDR3: CASSKEISRETQYF
V: TRBV2; J: TRBJ2-2; size: .; length: 15; CDR3: CASRGAGALTGELFF
V: TRBV11-2; J: TRBJ1-6; size: few; length: 16; CDR3: CASSLAGTGGGSPLHF
V: TRBV4-2; J: TRBJ1-1; size: many; length: 15; CDR3: CASSQDRDASDMAFF